Below are 23 T cell receptor beta chains sequenced from a single sample in a study of a mutant IDH1 vaccine in newly diagnosed glioma. Assay: immunoSEQ multiplex PCR; the TCRdb copy retains only in-frame clones and omits some. The sample carries 35,000 to 45,000 clones, 65% to 90% recorded once. Time point noted: week 35, safety follow-up. Each dose delivered 300 ug of mutant IDH1 20-mer peptide subcutaneously with imiquimod. No antigen has been assigned to these receptors. Material: PBMCs, obtained from a glioma patient whose treatment included an IDH1 peptide vaccine. All receptors come from a woman aged 45-65 years with glioma.

V and J are TRBV25-1 and TRBJ1-5; 8 positions agree with TRBD1. Germline lookup yields CDR1 MGHDK and CDR2 SYGVNS. Germline trimming cut 2 bases from V and 2 bases from J; bases unmatched to any gene: 5. CDR3 length: 16 residues. This chain's CDR3 is CASSEPAGGGNQPQHF. For the CDR3, the DNA is TGTGCCAGCAGTGAACCCGCAGGGGGCGGCAATCAGCCCCAGCATTTT. Based on the CDR3 plus reference TRBV25-1 and TRBJ1-5, the full variable domain is EADIYQTPRYLVIGTGKKITLECSQTMGHDKMYWYQQDPGMELHLIHYSYGVNSTEKGDLSSESTVSRIRTEHFPLTLESARPSHTSQYLCASSEPAGGGNQPQHFGDGTRLSIL.

V gene TRBV21-1 combines with J gene TRBJ1-1. TRBV21-1 constitutes a pseudogene. The CDR3 covers 14 residues. CDR3 in DNA: TGTGCCAGCAGCAAAATGGGAGGGCCCACTGAAGCTTTCTTT. Translation gives CASSKMGGPTEAFF.

This clone was counted only a few times. The chain carries TRBV7-8 and TRBJ1-2, with 9 bases fitting TRBD1. The CDR3 is made up of 14 amino acids. Germline V lookup: CDR1 SGHVS, CDR2 FQNEAQ. V shed 3 bases, J shed 7 bases, and the junction held 6 bases outside the gene matches. CDR3 bases: TGTGCCAGCAGCTTCCGGGACAGGGACCTTGGCTACACCTTC. Translating gives CASSFRDRDLGYTF. The whole variable domain, filled in from reference TRBV7-8 and TRBJ1-2, reads GAGVSQSPRYKVAKRGQDVALRCDPISGHVSLFWYQQALGQGPEFLTYFQNEAQLDKSGLPSDRFFAERPEGSVSTLKIQRTQQEDSAVYLCASSFRDRDLGYTFGSGTRLTVV.

This clone was counted a few times. The rearrangement uses TRBV5-1 and TRBJ1-1; D gene unclear. CDR1 is SGHRS, CDR2 YFSETQ, per germline. This CDR3 contains 12 residues. V lost 2 bases and J 3 bases, leaving 5 bases between the germline ends. The CDR3 bases are TGCGCCAGCAGCTTCGGAGACACTGAAGCTTTCTTT. Its protein product is CASSFGDTEAFF.

This chain links TRBV7-2 with TRBJ1-5; TRBD1 matches 8 bases. V was pared by 2 bases and J by 6 bases, with 6 bases of the junction left unmatched. The CDR3 covers 15 residues. CDR1 and CDR2 from the germline V gene are SGHTA and FQGNSA. The CDR3 loop is CASSLKPGGGQPQHF. In DNA form, the CDR3 reads TGTGCCAGCAGCTTAAAGCCAGGGGGCGGTCAGCCCCAGCATTTT.

This rearrangement joins TRBV19 to TRBJ1-5, with 7 bases lining up with TRBD1. The ends lost 1 base at V and 2 bases at J; junction bases unmatched: 2. Per germline, CDR1 LNHDA and CDR2 SQIVND (reference sequence). The CDR3 is 15 residues long. The CDR3 region is CASSIAGTGNQPQHF. The CDR3 DNA reads as TGTGCCAGTAGTATAGCCGGGACAGGCAATCAGCCCCAGCATTTT.

The chain joins TRBV6-5 to TRBJ2-2; tentative D call: TRBD2 (6 bases). Germline V gene lookup returns CDR1 MNHEY and CDR2 SVGAGI. Trimming cost V 0 bases and J 5 bases, with 13 bases left between them. This CDR3 spans 16 amino acids. This CDR3 reads CASSYSLDAGTGELFF. In nucleotides, the CDR3 is TGTGCCAGCAGTTACTCATTGGACGCGGGGACCGGGGAGCTGTTTTTT.

The chain links TRBV19 to TRBJ2-2, with D possibly being TRBD1 (5 bases). Germline lookup yields CDR1 LNHDA and CDR2 SQIVND (reference sequence). The CDR3 has 13 amino acids. V was cut by 3 bases and J by 6 bases, with 8 bases left in between. The CDR3 is CASSIRGSGELFF. The CDR3 nucleotides are TGTGCCAGTAGTATTAGGGGATCCGGGGAGCTGTTTTTT.

V and J are TRBV19 and TRBJ1-1, with a weak D call TRBD1 (5 bases). The length of the CDR3 is 16 residues. Trimming took 4 bases from V and 4 from J, leaving 19 bases between them. CDR1 and CDR2 (germline): LNHDA, SQIVND (reference sequence). CDR3 nucleotide sequence: TGTGCCAGTAGTAGTCGGGGCTACGGGGGGAGCACTGAAGCTTTCTTT. Amino acid sequence: CASSSRGYGGSTEAFF.

The chain employs TRBV15 and TRBJ1-4, with 9 nucleotides matching TRBD1. Germline V gene sequence: CDR1 LNHNV, CDR2 YYDKDF (reference sequence). With V trimmed by 1 base and J by 8 bases, 5 bases remained unmatched. CDR3 length: 15 amino acids. CDR3 residues: CATSRAGQGSEKLFF. CDR3 coding DNA: TGTGCCACCAGCAGAGCGGGACAGGGAAGCGAAAAACTGTTTTTT.

The chain employs TRBV7-9 and TRBJ2-7; no clear D gene. V shed 2 bases and J shed 2 bases, with 13 bases lying between them. The CDR3 is 15 residues long. Germline assignment: CDR1 SEHNR and CDR2 FQNEAQ (reference sequence). The CDR3 nucleotides are TGTGCCAGCAGCTTACCTATTGGGAATACCTACGAGCAGTACTTC. Its protein product is CASSLPIGNTYEQYF.

The chain carries TRBV9 and TRBJ2-1; perhaps TRBD2 as D (6 bases). The length of the CDR3 is 13 residues. Deletions cut 2 bases from V and 9 bases from J, with 12 bases between. Germline lookup yields CDR1 SGDLS and CDR2 YYNGEE. This chain's CDR3 is CASSVSSGVEQFF. Written as DNA, the CDR3 is TGTGCCAGCAGCGTGAGTAGCGGAGTTGAGCAGTTCTTC.

This rearrangement joins TRBV9 to TRBJ2-5, with TRBD2 matching over 7 bases. This CDR3 has 14 amino acids. V shed 0 bases and J 10 bases; nucleotides not matched to a gene: 9. The germline gives CDR1 SGDLS, CDR2 YYNGEE. In DNA form, the CDR3 reads TGTGCCAGCAGCGTAGGGAGCGGCGGGGGTGGCCAGTACTTC. Protein product: CASSVGSGGGGQYF.

This chain joins TRBV6-1 and TRBJ1-2, with 8 bases fitting TRBD1. Germline assignment: CDR1 MNHNS and CDR2 SASEGT. V shed 9 bases, J shed 8 bases, and the junction held 8 bases outside the gene matches. This CDR3 has 12 residues. CDR3 DNA: TGTGCCAGTCAGGACAGGGCGGAGGGCTACACCTTC. Amino acid sequence: CASQDRAEGYTF.

The chain has TRBV19 and TRBJ2-5, with 9 bases identical to TRBD1. Looked up from germline, CDR1 is LNHDA and CDR2 is SQIVND (reference sequence). CDR3 size: 15 residues. Trimming cost V 0 bases and J 5 bases; bases outside gene matches: 4. The CDR3 DNA reads as TGTGCCAGTAGTATAGAGACAGGGGGATACGAGACCCAGTACTTC. Protein sequence: CASSIETGGYETQYF.

V gene TRBV5-6 combines with J gene TRBJ1-4; no firm D call. This CDR3 region has 15 residues. The germline V gene encodes CDR1 SGHDT and CDR2 YYEEEE. The V end lost 4 bases, the J end lost 8 bases, and 18 bases lay between the germline ends. DNA of the CDR3: TGTGCCAGCAGCCTACCGGGATTGGAACAGGAAAAACTGTTTTTT. It encodes CASSLPGLEQEKLFF.

This chain links TRBV27 with TRBJ2-2; 13 positions agree with TRBD2. The CDR3 length is 16 residues. CDR1 and CDR2 from the germline V gene are MNHEY and SMNVEV (reference sequence). The V and J ends lost 7 bases and 7 bases, in that order; junction bases with no gene match: 9. CDR3 DNA sequence: TGTGCCAGCAACGGACTAGCGGGGGTGGGAATCGGGGAGCTGTTTTTT. Encoded protein: CASNGLAGVGIGELFF.

The chain is built from TRBV7-2 and TRBJ2-7; D might be TRBD2 (6 bases). V lost 4 bases to trimming and J lost 6 bases, with 22 bases between them. CDR1 and CDR2 (germline): SGHTA, FQGNSA. The length of the CDR3 is 16 residues. CDR3 residues: CASSSPPGFFGGEQYF. In nucleotides, the CDR3 is TGTGCCAGCAGCTCTCCCCCAGGGTTTTTCGGGGGCGAGCAGTACTTC.

The chain employs TRBV29-1 and TRBJ2-7; TRBD1 agrees at 11 bases. CDR3 length: 13 residues. V shed 7 bases, J shed 4 bases, and the junction held 6 bases outside the gene matches. Looked up from germline, CDR1 is SQVTM and CDR2 is ANQGSEA. CDR3 DNA: TGCAGCGCCGAAGGGACAGGGGGGTACGAGCAGTACTTC. Residues: CSAEGTGGYEQYF.

This clone was detected only a few times. The V call is TRBV7-9, the J call TRBJ2-1; no clear D. Trimming shortened V by 8 bases and J by 9 bases, and 17 bases separated the two germline ends. From germline, CDR1 is SEHNR and CDR2 FQNEAQ (reference sequence). The CDR3 consists of 13 residues. Here the CDR3 DNA reads TGTGCCAGCCGGTGGGGTTACGAAGGTGAGCAGTTCTTC. Translating gives CASRWGYEGEQFF.

This clone was detected once. The J gene is TRBJ1-6, the V gene TRBV7-2; D is perhaps TRBD1 (5 bases). There are 16 residues in the CDR3. Germline CDR1 reads SGHTA; CDR2 reads FQGNSA. The V end lost 2 bases, the J end lost 5 bases, and 13 bases lay between the germline ends. As DNA, the CDR3 is TGTGCCAGCAGCTTATCGGCTCAGGGAAATAATTCACCCCTCCACTTT. The encoded protein is CASSLSAQGNNSPLHF.

This clone was found a few times. The CDR3: CASILNEKLFF. The CDR3 DNA reads as TGTGCCAGCATCCTAAACGAAAAACTGTTTTTT. This chain links TRBV7-3 with TRBJ1-4; no clear D. The CDR3 is made up of 11 amino acids. CDR1 and CDR2 from the germline V gene are SGHTA and FQGTGA. The germline V and J ends were trimmed by 7 bases and 8 bases, with 8 bases remaining between them.

V is TRBV5-6 and J is TRBJ1-2; D call uncertain. Trimming left V 6 bases short and J 3 bases short, with 21 bases between. CDR1 is SGHDT, CDR2 YYEEEE, per germline. The CDR3 extends over 16 amino acids. The CDR3 nucleotides are TGTGCCAGCAAATTCATAGCGCAGGCCCACCACTATGGCTACACCTTC. Translating it yields CASKFIAQAHHYGYTF.